These 28 T cell receptor beta chains originate from one sample sequenced in a study of CD8+CD57+ T cells in acquired aplastic anemia. According to the study, genomic DNA was the template for TCR beta VDJ and CDR3 profiling. TCRdb reprocessed the reads with MiXCR, giving one entry per CDR3 protein. The data contain hundreds of thousands of distinct CDR3 sequences, about two thirds of them singletons. Sequenced: sorted CD4+, CD8+, or CD8+CD57+ T cells (not recorded which) from PBMCs. The receptors come from a human donor in good health, serving as a control.

The V gene is TRBV24-1, the J gene TRBJ2-3, with unresolved D. The CDR3 extends over 14 amino acids. Looked up from germline, CDR1 is KGHDR and CDR2 is SFDVKD. Trimming stripped 1 base from V and 4 bases from J, with 8 bases between. CDR3 DNA sequence: TGTGCCACCAGTGATTTAACGGGCGCAGATACGCAGTATTTT. Translating gives CATSDLTGADTQYF.

Concerning this clonotype: Lacking the conserved final phenylalanine or tryptophan, this CDR3 likely reflects a read error. It is unclear where the CDR3 begins or ends on the DNA, so no DNA is shown, and the CDR3 is as TCRdb lists it. The chain recombines TRBV12-3 or TRBV12-4 with TRBJ2-2; the table's D call, TRBD1, has no DNA check behind it. The CDR3 is 16 residues long, ends included. CDR3 loop: CASSLRSAHEHRGAVV.

The V call is TRBV6-4, the J call TRBJ1-2, with D tentatively TRBD1 (5 bases). This CDR3 has 14 amino acids. Germline V gene data show CDR1 as MRHNA and CDR2 as SNTAGT. Trimming took 11 bases from V and 4 from J, leaving 20 bases between them. The CDR3 nucleotides are TGTGCCTCCCCCTTAAAGGGACGGGCCTATGGCTACACCTTC. It encodes CASPLKGRAYGYTF.

This clonotype has ten or more counts. This chain uses TRBV19 with TRBJ2-5, with D unresolved. Germline CDR1 LNHDA, CDR2 SQIVND (reference sequence). This CDR3 has 12 amino acids. Trimming shortened V by 3 bases and J by 3 bases, and 5 bases separated the two germline ends. CDR3 residues: CASSITEETQYF. The CDR3 DNA sequence: TGTGCCAGTAGTATCACGGAAGAGACCCAGTACTTC.

This clonotype has only a few counts. A junction boundary mismatches the germline segment, possibly from a read error. The rearrangement joins TRBV25-1 to TRBJ1-4, with D tentatively TRBD1 (5 bases). Germline CDR1 reads MGHDK; CDR2 reads SYGVNS. CDR3 length: 16 residues. Here the CDR3 DNA reads TGTGCCAGCAGTGAATGGGACCTTGGGAATAATGAGAAACTGTTTTTT. Translating it yields CASSEWDLGNNEKLFF.

The chain employs TRBV5-4 and TRBJ2-7; a weak D match, TRBD1 (6 bases). Germline V gene data show CDR1 as SGHNT and CDR2 as YYREEE (reference sequence). The CDR3 spans 14 residues. Between the trimmed V and J ends, which lost 10 bases and 3 bases, there was a span of 20 bases. The CDR3 DNA is TGTGCCTCAGGGAGCCCAGGGGCACTCTACGAGCAGTACTTC. Amino acid sequence: CASGSPGALYEQYF.

A remark on this clonotype: One end of the junction does not line up with germline, which may come from a read error. The rearrangement uses TRBV5-1 and TRBJ2-7; D might be TRBD1 (6 bases). The CDR3 runs to 15 residues. Germline CDR1 SGHRS, CDR2 YFSETQ. This chain's CDR3 is CASSMEAQGPYEQYF. As DNA, the CDR3 is TGTGCCAGCAGCATGGAGGCGCAGGGGCCTTACGAGCAGTACTTC.

This clonotype was recorded at least ten times. Compared with germline, one end of the junction differs, possibly owing to a read error. V gene TRBV5-1 combines with J gene TRBJ1-2, with 7 nucleotides matching TRBD1. The germline V gene has CDR1 SGHRS and CDR2 YFSETQ. There are 13 residues in the CDR3. CDR3: CASSLPGGNFYTF. As DNA, the CDR3 is TGTGCCAGCAGCTTGCCAGGGGGTAATTTCTACACCTTC.

A word on this clonotype: A single base separates this from a much larger clone, so it may be a read error. The chain carries TRBV24-1 and TRBJ2-2; perhaps TRBD1 as D (6 bases). V was clipped by 6 bases and J by 0 bases, with 13 bases between them. Germline CDR1 is KGHDR and CDR2 is SFDVKD. This CDR3 has 16 residues. CDR3 loop: CATSYGWTANTGELFF. CDR3 nucleotides: TGTGCCACCAGTTACGGGTGGACAGCGAACACCGGGGAGCTGTTTTTT.

J is TRBJ2-7 and V is TRBV5-6; D may be TRBD1 (6 bases). Germline V gives CDR1 SGHDT, CDR2 YYEEEE. CDR3 length equals 13 residues. V dropped 4 bases and J dropped 2 bases, with 10 bases sitting between them. In nucleotides, the CDR3 is TGTGCCAGCAGCGAGGACAGCACCTACGAGCAGTACTTC. Residues: CASSEDSTYEQYF.

This clonotype has more than one count but fewer than ten. The genes are TRBV20-1 and TRBJ2-2, with 7 bases identical to TRBD2. The CDR3 has 15 amino acids. V lost 7 bases, J lost 4 bases, and 12 bases stayed unmatched. Per germline, CDR1 DFQATT and CDR2 SNEGSKA (reference sequence). CDR3 protein: CSVGGGVGVTGELFF. The DNA for the CDR3 is TGCAGTGTTGGGGGGGGGGTGGGGGTCACCGGGGAGCTGTTTTTT.

Of note for this clonotype: The DNA is left out, because the CDR3 cannot be placed on it with certainty; the CDR3 is given as TCRdb lists it. This chain connects TRBV29-1 to TRBJ1-2; TRBD1, the table's D call, was not compared with the DNA. Germline CDR1 SQVTM, CDR2 ANQGSEA. The CDR3 spans 14 amino acids, including both terminal residues. This CDR3 is CGVIPGTGDYGCTF.

The V call is TRBV20-1, the J call TRBJ1-1; perhaps TRBD1 as D (6 bases). The ends were cut back, 3 bases at V and 12 bases at J, with 20 bases in the middle. Per germline, CDR1 DFQATT and CDR2 SNEGSKA (reference sequence). The CDR3 is 13 amino acids. As DNA, the CDR3 is TGCAGTGCTAGCGATCGACAGGACAATTGGACTTTCTTT. Its protein product is CSASDRQDNWTFF.

Concerning this clonotype itself: At one boundary the junction diverges from the germline segment, which might be a read error. The chain carries TRBV7-3 and TRBJ1-1; 7 bases align to TRBD1. Germline V gene data show CDR1 as SGHTA and CDR2 as FQGTGA. There are 15 residues in the CDR3. CDR3: CASSLAGQMNTEALF. Written as DNA, the CDR3 is TGTGCCAGCAGCTTAGCGGGACAGATGAACACTGAAGCTCTCTTT.

On this clonotype itself: The junction differs from germline at one of its ends, possibly a read error. V gene TRBV2 combines with J gene TRBJ2-3, with 7 bases matching TRBD2. The CDR3 length is 15 residues. Germline loops: CDR1 SNHLY, CDR2 FYNNEI. The CDR3 protein is CASSIWETSTDTQYF. In nucleotides, the CDR3 is TGTGCCAGCAGCATATGGGAGACTAGCACAGATACGCAGTATTTC. The variable domain in full, completed from reference TRBV2 and TRBJ2-3, reads EPEVTQTPSHQVTQMGQEVILRCVPISNHLYFYWYRQILGQKVEFLVSFYNNEISEKSEIFDDQFSVERPDGSNFTLKIRSTKLEDSAMYFCASSIWETSTDTQYFGPGTRLTVL.

With regard to this clonotype: Just one base apart from a much larger clone, this may be a read error. The chain joins TRBV6-7 to TRBJ2-3; D not resolved. TRBV6-7 is given ORF status, its function remaining uncertain. V was cut by 6 bases and J by 2 bases, with 12 bases left in between. The CDR3 extends over 14 amino acids. For the CDR3, the DNA is TGTGCCAGCAGGAAACAGACACCCACAGATACGCAGTATTTT. This gives the protein CASRKQTPTDTQYF.

This chain joins TRBV5-1 and TRBJ1-2, with 9 nucleotides matching TRBD1. CDR1 is SGHRS, CDR2 YFSETQ, per germline. This CDR3 has 16 residues. J was trimmed by 9 bases and V by 3 bases; bases with no gene match: 15. The CDR3: CASSSGQGMLSFSYTF. CDR3 sequence (DNA): TGCGCCAGCAGCTCGGGACAGGGTATGTTGTCTTTTAGCTACACCTTC.

This chain links TRBV2 with TRBJ1-5; 9 nucleotides agree with TRBD1. CDR3 length equals 16 residues. With 8 bases clipped from V and 0 bases from J, the junction kept 8 bases outside the gene matches. In germline, CDR1 is SNHLY, CDR2 FYNNEI. The CDR3 DNA is TGTGCCAGCGGACTCGGGACAGGGAATAGCAATCAGCCCCAGCATTTT. It codes for CASGLGTGNSNQPQHF.

This clonotype has at least ten counts. V is TRBV6-6 and J is TRBJ1-6; TRBD1 is a possible D gene (5 bases). The CDR3 is 15 amino acids. V shed 2 bases and J shed 5 bases, with 10 bases lying between them. Looked up from germline, CDR1 is MNHNY and CDR2 is SVGAGI (reference sequence). CDR3 protein: CASSYEGLNNSPLHF. The CDR3 DNA is TGTGCCAGCAGTTACGAGGGGCTAAATAATTCACCCCTCCACTTT.

The chain has TRBV9 and TRBJ2-7; the D is unclear. CDR1 is SGDLS, CDR2 YYNGEE, per germline. The CDR3 consists of 18 residues. V was shortened by 3 bases and J by 2 bases, with 24 bases between the two germline ends. The CDR3 sequence is CASSEAHGSNYEPYEQYF. The CDR3 nucleotides read TGTGCCAGCAGCGAAGCTCACGGCAGCAACTACGAGCCCTACGAGCAGTACTTC.

Remarks on this clonotype: The CDR3 carries no conserved terminal phenylalanine or tryptophan, so it likely arises from a read error. The DNA is omitted, as the CDR3 cannot be located on it reliably, and the CDR3 follows TCRdb's listing. The chain recombines TRBV7-2 with TRBJ2-5; the table names TRBD2, a call not compared with the DNA. Including both end residues, the CDR3 is 13 amino acids long. Germline values: CDR1 SGHTA, CDR2 FQGNSA. CDR3 sequence: CASSPGDYGYTFG.

The chain recombines TRBV9 with TRBJ1-1; weak D call: TRBD1 (6 bases). Germline V gene data show CDR1 as SGDLS and CDR2 as YYNGEE. V lost 3 bases to trimming and J lost 1 base, with 13 bases between them. The CDR3 covers 15 residues. The CDR3 DNA sequence: TGTGCCAGCAGCGGCGGACAGAGGACGAACACTGAAGCTTTCTTT. This codes for CASSGGQRTNTEAFF.

The chain employs TRBV7-3 and TRBJ2-7, with unresolved D. The CDR3 contains 12 residues. Germline CDR1 is SGHTA and CDR2 is FQGTGA. The V end was cut by 6 bases, the J end by 8 bases, with 14 bases between. In DNA form, the CDR3 reads TGTGCCAGCAGTCAACAGCCAAACCAGCAGTACTTC. Translation: CASSQQPNQQYF.

The chain couples TRBV2 to TRBJ1-6; TRBD1 is a possible D gene (6 bases). From germline, CDR1 is SNHLY and CDR2 FYNNEI. The CDR3 spans 17 residues. Trimming removed 6 bases at V and 12 bases at J, with 27 bases between. CDR3: CASSLGGGDNPNQPLHF. In DNA, the CDR3 is TGTGCCAGCAGCTTGGGGGGAGGGGACAACCCCAATCAACCCCTCCACTTT.

The chain couples TRBV15 to TRBJ2-3, with 7 bases lining up with TRBD2. The V gene end was trimmed by 3 bases and the J gene end by 4 bases; junction bases not matched to a gene: 4. Germline CDR1 reads LNHNV; CDR2 reads YYDKDF (reference sequence). This CDR3 is built from 14 residues. The CDR3 reads CATSRGGRSDTQYF. The DNA of the CDR3 is TGTGCCACCAGCAGGGGCGGGAGATCAGATACGCAGTATTTT.

The chain carries TRBV6-9 and TRBJ2-3, with TRBD1 matching over 7 bases. Germline-derived CDR1 and CDR2 are MNHGY and SVAAGI. V was pared by 8 bases and J by 2 bases, with 10 bases of the junction left unmatched. There are 15 residues in the CDR3. CDR3 sequence (DNA): TGTGCCAGCCCACAGGGGCTTTTCACCACAGATACGCAGTATTTT. This sequence encodes CASPQGLFTTDTQYF.

This clonotype showed up many times. V gene TRBV6-5 combines with J gene TRBJ2-7; possible D gene TRBD1, 5 bases. CDR3 length: 12 amino acids. Deletions cut 4 bases from V and 3 bases from J, with 7 bases between. From germline, CDR1 is MNHEY and CDR2 SVGAGI. This CDR3 reads CASSSGYYEQYF. In DNA form, the CDR3 reads TGTGCCAGCAGTTCAGGGTACTACGAGCAGTACTTC.

The chain links TRBV10-3 to TRBJ2-1, with TRBD2 matching 9 bases. V shed 3 bases and J 4 bases; nucleotides not matched to a gene: 13. In germline, CDR1 is ENHRY, CDR2 SYGVKD. The CDR3 contains 18 residues. CDR3: CAISDYPTERGVYNEQFF. The CDR3 DNA follows: TGTGCCATCAGTGATTATCCTACGGAGCGGGGGGTATACAATGAGCAGTTCTTC.